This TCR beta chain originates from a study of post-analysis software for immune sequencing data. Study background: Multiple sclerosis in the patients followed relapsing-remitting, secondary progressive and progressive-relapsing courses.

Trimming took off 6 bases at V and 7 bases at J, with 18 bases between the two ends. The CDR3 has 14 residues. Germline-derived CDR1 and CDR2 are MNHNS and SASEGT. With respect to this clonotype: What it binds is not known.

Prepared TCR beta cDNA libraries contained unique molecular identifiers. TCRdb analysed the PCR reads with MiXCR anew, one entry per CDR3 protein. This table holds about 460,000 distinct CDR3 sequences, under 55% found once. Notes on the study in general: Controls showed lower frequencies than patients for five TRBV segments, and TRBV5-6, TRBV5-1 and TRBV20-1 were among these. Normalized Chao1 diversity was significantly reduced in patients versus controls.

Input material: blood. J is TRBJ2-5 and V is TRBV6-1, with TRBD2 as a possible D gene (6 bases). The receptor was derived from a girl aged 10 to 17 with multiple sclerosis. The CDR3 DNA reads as TGTGCCAGCAGAAACGGACGGGACTTCGGGACCCAGTACTTC. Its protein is CASRNGRDFGTQYF.